This is a list of T cell receptor beta chains from one sample in a study of CD8 T cells in Susac syndrome. TCRdb itself ran the immunoSEQ multiplex PCR reads through MiXCR, one entry per CDR3 protein. The sample yields about 24,000 distinct CDR3 sequences, around 93% seen once. Sequenced material: CD8+ T cells from PBMCs. Receptor source: a human donor with Susac syndrome. The CDR3 runs from the conserved cysteine through the conserved F or W. D genes are given only for firm matches. Expanded clones get a size class; other rows say once, few or many, or leave the size out.

v_call	d_call	j_call	clone_size	cdr3_aa	cdr3_nt
TRBV25-1	NA	TRBJ1-1	NA	CASTARSMNTEAFF	TGTGCCAGCACGGCTCGGAGTATGAACACTGAAGCTTTCTTT
TRBV5-1	NA	TRBJ1-3	NA	CASSLAARNSGNTIYF	TGCGCCAGCAGCTTGGCCGCCAGGAACTCTGGAAACACCATATATTTT
TRBV7-9	NA	TRBJ2-5	NA	CASSLGQTAQETQYF	TGTGCCAGCAGCTTAGGTCAGACCGCACAAGAGACCCAGTACTTC
TRBV3-1	NA	TRBJ2-6	NA	CASSQAGVSGANVLTF	TGTGCCAGCAGCCAAGCAGGAGTCTCTGGGGCCAACGTCCTGACTTTC
TRBV28	NA	TRBJ1-2	NA	CASNALIGADYGYTF	TGTGCCAGCAACGCACTCATCGGGGCGGACTATGGCTACACCTTC
TRBV7-9	TRBD1	TRBJ1-2	NA	CASSSRDRRSYGYTF	TGTGCCAGCAGCTCCCGGGACAGAAGGTCCTATGGCTACACCTTC
TRBV7-6	NA	TRBJ1-1	NA	CASSLGQMNEAFF	TGTGCCAGCAGCTTAGGACAGATGAATGAAGCTTTCTTT
TRBV29-1	TRBD1	TRBJ2-3	NA	CSVAGVLRTGGSDTQYF	TGCAGCGTTGCCGGGGTCTTACGGACAGGGGGCTCAGATACGCAGTATTTT
TRBV5-6	TRBD2	TRBJ2-7	NA	CASSLLGGGEEYEQYF	TGTGCCAGCAGCTTGCTCGGCGGGGGGGAGGAGTACGAGCAGTACTTC
TRBV20-1	TRBD2	TRBJ2-7	once	CSAREGLALSEQYF	TGCAGTGCTAGGGAGGGACTAGCGCTATCCGAGCAGTACTTC
TRBV2	NA	TRBJ1-5	NA	CASRLNQPQHF	TGTGCCAGCAGGCTGAATCAGCCCCAGCATTTT
TRBV3-1	NA	TRBJ2-1	NA	CASSQGWESYNEQFF	TGTGCCAGCAGCCAAGGGTGGGAGTCCTACAATGAGCAGTTCTTC
TRBV27	NA	TRBJ2-1	NA	CASSSSPSSYNEQFF	TGTGCCAGCAGTTCTAGCCCCAGCTCCTACAATGAGCAGTTCTTC
TRBV6-2/TRBV6-3	NA	TRBJ2-3	NA	CASSRMGSTDTQYF	TGTGCCAGCAGCCGCATGGGGAGCACAGATACGCAGTATTTT
TRBV14	TRBD2	TRBJ2-5	NA	CASSFWGGQETQYF	TGTGCCAGCAGCTTCTGGGGGGGTCAGGAGACCCAGTACTTC
TRBV7-2	NA	TRBJ2-2	NA	CASSLPASNTGELFF	TGTGCCAGCAGCTTACCCGCGTCGAACACCGGGGAGCTGTTTTTT
TRBV28	NA	TRBJ1-5	NA	CASRPFLGGDNQPQHF	TGTGCCAGCAGACCCTTCCTGGGGGGGGACAATCAGCCCCAGCATTTT
TRBV27	TRBD1	TRBJ2-2	NA	CASSLSPGTGIGELFF	TGTGCCAGCAGTTTAAGTCCCGGGACAGGGATCGGGGAGCTGTTTTTT
TRBV11-2	TRBD2	TRBJ2-7	few	CASSLEFFWAGRDYEQYF	TGTGCCAGCAGCTTAGAGTTCTTTTGGGCAGGGAGGGACTACGAGCAGTACTTC
TRBV7-9	TRBD1	TRBJ1-1	NA	CASSLGTGARDTEAFF	TGTGCCAGCAGCCTCGGGACAGGAGCCAGGGACACTGAAGCTTTCTTT
TRBV13	TRBD2	TRBJ2-4	NA	CASSLGGSGGGNIQYF	TGTGCCAGCAGCTTAGGCGGCAGCGGGGGAGGAAACATTCAGTACTTC
TRBV12-3/TRBV12-4	NA	TRBJ1-1	NA	CASRFQVWGTEAFF	TGTGCCAGCAGATTTCAGGTTTGGGGGACTGAAGCTTTCTTT
TRBV6-5	TRBD1	TRBJ2-7	NA	CASTTGGWALGEQYF	TGTGCCAGCACGACAGGGGGTTGGGCTTTGGGCGAGCAGTACTTC
TRBV11-1	NA	TRBJ1-1	NA	CASSRLSPEAFF	TGTGCCAGCTCGAGATTAAGCCCTGAAGCTTTCTTT
TRBV30	TRBD2	TRBJ2-2	NA	CAWSVGTSDTGELFF	TGTGCCTGGAGTGTAGGGACTAGCGACACCGGGGAGCTGTTTTTT
TRBV5-6	NA	TRBJ2-7	NA	CASSRQVHEQYF	TGTGCCAGCAGCCGACAGGTCCACGAGCAGTACTTC